The 21 T cell receptor beta chains below come from one sample, sequenced in a study of response to subunit inactivated influenza vaccine. MiXCR was run by TCRdb on the RT-PCR reads, yielding one entry per CDR3 protein. The sample lists 700,000 to 800,000 distinct CDR3 sequences, less than 20% seen once, with 11% in the top ten. The sequencing here drew on PBMCs from blood, taken less than 6 days after vaccination. Receptors originate from a man aged 50-60 years who received an inactivated influenza vaccine.

This clonotype showed up just a few times. The chain links TRBV7-2 to TRBJ1-1; D is perhaps TRBD1 (5 bases). This CDR3 comprises 13 residues. Germline V lookup: CDR1 SGHTA, CDR2 FQGNSA. V shed 2 bases and J shed 5 bases, with 9 bases lying between them. In DNA, the CDR3 is TGTGCCAGCAGCTTACGTGGGGCAACTGAAGCTTTCTTT. This gives the protein CASSLRGATEAFF.

This clonotype was detected a few times. V is TRBV7-9 and J is TRBJ2-1, with D tentatively TRBD1 or TRBD2 (5 bases each). V lost 3 bases and J lost 7, with 19 bases in between. There are 16 residues in the CDR3. Germline values: CDR1 SEHNR, CDR2 FQNEAQ (reference sequence). The CDR3 DNA reads TGTGCCAGCAGCTTCCGGGACCCCCCTTCAGGAAATGAGCAGTTCTTC. The encoded protein is CASSFRDPPSGNEQFF.

A word on this clonotype: The junction and the germline gene differ at one end; a read error may be behind it. The V gene is TRBV6-1, the J gene TRBJ2-2, with 9 bases that match TRBD1. Germline CDR1 and CDR2: MNHNS and SASEGT. The CDR3 extends over 15 amino acids. The CDR3 coding sequence is TGTGTCAGCAACAGACAGGGGGGGGCCACCGGGGAGCTGTTTTTT. As protein: CVSNRQGGATGELFF.

This clonotype was seen a handful of times. The J gene is TRBJ2-7, the V gene TRBV5-1; D is undetermined. Between the trimmed V and J ends, which lost 3 bases and 1 base, there was a span of 14 bases. Germline CDR1 reads SGHRS; CDR2 reads YFSETQ. The CDR3 length is 15 residues. The CDR3 nucleotides read TGCGCCAGCAGCTCACCGGGCCGCGAATCCTACGAGCAGTACTTC. Translation: CASSSPGRESYEQYF.

V usage is TRBV3-1 and J usage is TRBJ2-5; 8 nucleotides agree with TRBD2. The CDR3 is 15 residues long. V shed 0 bases and J 6 bases; nucleotides not matched to a gene: 6. Germline assignment: CDR1 LGHDT and CDR2 YNNKEL (reference sequence). CDR3 nucleotide sequence: TGTGCCAGCAGCCAAGAGGGACTAGTACTCAAGACCCAGTACTTC. This gives the protein CASSQEGLVLKTQYF.

This sequence joins TRBV4-3 and TRBJ2-5; 10 positions agree with TRBD2. CDR1 LGHNA and CDR2 YSLEER come from the germline V gene. V shed 1 base, J shed 2 bases, and the junction held 4 bases outside the gene matches. The CDR3 extends over 16 amino acids. The CDR3 is CASSQGTSGKQETQYF. The CDR3 DNA reads TGCGCCAGCAGCCAAGGGACTAGCGGAAAACAAGAGACCCAGTACTTC.

The chain employs TRBV4-2 and TRBJ2-4; D not resolved. Germline loops: CDR1 LGHNA, CDR2 YNFKEQ. With 4 bases removed from V and 5 bases from J, the gap between germline ends came to 12 bases. The CDR3 loop spans 14 amino acids. The CDR3 DNA sequence: TGTGCCAGCAGCCGGGTTGCGGTCGAAAACATTCAGTACTTC. Encoded protein: CASSRVAVENIQYF.

J is TRBJ1-6 and V is TRBV12-3 or TRBV12-4; TRBD1 is a possible D gene (5 bases). V gave up 6 bases and J gave up 9 bases, with 15 bases separating them. There are 14 residues in the CDR3. The CDR3 sequence is CASSPDRGLSPLHF. For the CDR3, the DNA is TGTGCCAGCAGCCCCGACAGAGGCCTTTCACCCCTCCACTTT.

This clonotype has only a few counts. The gene calls are TRBV6-5 and TRBJ2-7, with D unresolved. The CDR3 covers 11 residues. CDR1 is MNHEY and CDR2 is SVGAGI in the germline V gene. Between the trimmed V and J ends, which lost 2 bases and 9 bases, there was a span of 8 bases. The DNA for the CDR3 is TGTGCCAGCAGTTACGTGGGGATGCAGTACTTC. This sequence encodes CASSYVGMQYF.

This chain links TRBV20-1 with TRBJ2-1; TRBD1 agrees at 7 bases. J lost 4 bases, V lost 0 bases, and 9 bases had no gene match. From germline, CDR1 is DFQATT and CDR2 SNEGSKA (reference sequence). The CDR3 is 16 amino acids. CDR3 DNA: TGCAGTGCTAGAGATCTACGGACAGGCACTTACAATGAGCAGTTCTTC. Encoded protein: CSARDLRTGTYNEQFF.

The table lists this clonotype with a few counts. The chain is built from TRBV20-1 and TRBJ2-1; D is uncertain. V lost 3 bases, J lost 9 bases, and 9 bases lay in between. CDR1 and CDR2 (germline): DFQATT, SNEGSKA (reference sequence). This CDR3 contains 11 residues. This chain's CDR3 is CSASGLAEQFF. The CDR3 DNA is TGCAGTGCTAGCGGGTTGGCTGAGCAGTTCTTC.

This clonotype was counted only a few times. The chain recombines TRBV28 with TRBJ2-7, with TRBD2 as a possible D gene (6 bases). Trimming took 3 bases from V and 2 from J, leaving 17 bases between them. Germline V gene sequence: CDR1 MDHEN, CDR2 SYDVKM. This CDR3 comprises 16 residues. The CDR3 reads CASSLVGGSTPYEQYF. As DNA, the CDR3 is TGTGCCAGCAGTTTGGTCGGGGGTTCGACTCCCTACGAGCAGTACTTC.

This clonotype was seen just once. This chain uses TRBV5-1 with TRBJ2-2; the match to TRBD1 covers 9 bases. V lost 0 bases to trimming and J lost 5 bases; unmatched junction nucleotides: 5. In germline, CDR1 is SGHRS, CDR2 YFSETQ. The CDR3 contains 16 residues. CDR3 DNA sequence: TGCGCCAGCAGCTTGGTTCCCGGGACAGGGACCGGGGAGCTGTTTTTT. The encoded protein is CASSLVPGTGTGELFF.

This clonotype was counted ten times or more. The V and J genes are TRBV5-1 and TRBJ1-1, with D uncertain. Germline CDR1 reads SGHRS; CDR2 reads YFSETQ. This CDR3 region has 13 residues. V was trimmed by 3 bases and J by 0 bases, leaving 6 bases between them. CDR3 sequence: CASSSELNTEAFF. The DNA of the CDR3 is TGCGCCAGCAGCTCGGAACTGAACACTGAAGCTTTCTTT.

V usage is TRBV25-1 and J usage is TRBJ2-1; 9 bases are a match to TRBD2. The V gene's germline CDR1 is MGHDK and CDR2 SYGVNS. The J segment lost 10 bases and the V segment lost 4 bases, leaving 14 bases of the junction unmatched. This CDR3 has 16 residues. CDR3 DNA: TGTGCCAGCAGTGGGGGTAGCGGGAGAGTTTTGGGAGAGCAGTTCTTC. It codes for CASSGGSGRVLGEQFF.

This rearrangement joins TRBV10-3 to TRBJ1-5, with D possibly matching TRBD1 (5 bases). This CDR3 has 13 amino acids. Per germline, CDR1 ENHRY and CDR2 SYGVKD. Trimming took 6 bases from V and 5 from J, leaving 11 bases between them. The DNA for the CDR3 is TGTGCCATCAGGGGGGGGAATTATCAGCCCCAGCATTTT. Encoded protein: CAIRGGNYQPQHF.

This clonotype was recorded a few times. Its ends do not fully match the called genes, so a read error is possible. The gene calls are TRBV18 and TRBJ2-5; 9 nucleotides agree with TRBD2. This CDR3 region has 13 residues. Germline CDR1 is KGHSH and CDR2 is LQKENI. DNA of the CDR3: TGTGCCAGCTCACCACCGGTTCGACTAGCGGAGTCCTTC. Its protein product is CASSPPVRLAESF.

Only one count was recorded for this clonotype. V usage is TRBV29-1 and J usage is TRBJ1-1, with no clear D. CDR1 and CDR2 from the germline V gene are SQVTM and ANQGSEA. Trimming shortened V by 6 bases and J by 0 bases, and 17 bases separated the two germline ends. The CDR3 spans 15 residues. The DNA of the CDR3 is TGCAGCGTGGCGGCGAACGGATATATGAACACTGAAGCTTTCTTT. Protein sequence: CSVAANGYMNTEAFF.

The chain couples TRBV11-2 to TRBJ2-2; 8 positions match TRBD1. The CDR3 is 16 amino acids. CDR1 SGHAT and CDR2 FQNNGV come from the germline V gene. V gave up 6 bases and J gave up 4 bases; unmatched junction bases: 10. The CDR3 reads CASRRRDRLRTGELFF. CDR3 nucleotide sequence: TGTGCCAGCAGGAGACGGGACAGGCTCCGCACCGGGGAGCTGTTTTTT.

Only a few counts were recorded for this clonotype. This sequence joins TRBV6-1 and TRBJ1-5, with 9 bases identical to TRBD1. This CDR3 region has 18 residues. V lost 5 bases, J lost 0 bases, and 11 bases stayed unmatched. Germline CDR1 is MNHNS and CDR2 is SASEGT. CDR3 protein: CASSPTGTGFHSNQPQHF. In DNA, the CDR3 is TGTGCCAGCAGTCCGACCGGGACAGGGTTTCATAGCAATCAGCCCCAGCATTTT.

The rearrangement links TRBV20-1 to TRBJ2-5, with 8 bases identical to TRBD2. CDR1 and CDR2 (germline): DFQATT, SNEGSKA (reference sequence). The CDR3 loop spans 13 amino acids. Trimming removed 2 bases from V and 3 bases from J; junction bases left unmatched: 2. The DNA of the CDR3 is TGCAGTGCTAGACTAGCGGGCAAAGAGACCCAGTACTTC. Its protein product is CSARLAGKETQYF.